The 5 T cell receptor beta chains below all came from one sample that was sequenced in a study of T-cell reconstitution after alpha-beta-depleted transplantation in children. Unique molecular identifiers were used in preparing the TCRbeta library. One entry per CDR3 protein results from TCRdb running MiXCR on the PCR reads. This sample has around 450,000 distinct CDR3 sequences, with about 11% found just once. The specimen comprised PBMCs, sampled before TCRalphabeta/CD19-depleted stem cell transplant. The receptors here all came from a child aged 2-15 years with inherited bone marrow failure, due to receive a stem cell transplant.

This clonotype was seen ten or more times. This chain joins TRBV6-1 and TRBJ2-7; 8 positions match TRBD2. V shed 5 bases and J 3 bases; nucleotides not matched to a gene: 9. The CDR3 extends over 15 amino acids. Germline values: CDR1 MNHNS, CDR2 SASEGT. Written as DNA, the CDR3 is TGTGCCAGCAGTCGGGGCCCCGGGAGGGACTACGAGCAGTACTTC. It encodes CASSRGPGRDYEQYF.

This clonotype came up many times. The DNA for the CDR3 is TGCGCCAGCAGCCAAATCGGACAGGGAAATGAAAAACTGTTTTTT. Encoded protein: CASSQIGQGNEKLFF. The chain joins TRBV4-3 to TRBJ1-4; 8 nucleotides match TRBD1. CDR1 is LGHNA and CDR2 is YSLEER in the germline V gene. The CDR3 is 15 residues long. The junction had 4 bases not matched to a gene; V was cut back by 2 bases and J by 5 bases.

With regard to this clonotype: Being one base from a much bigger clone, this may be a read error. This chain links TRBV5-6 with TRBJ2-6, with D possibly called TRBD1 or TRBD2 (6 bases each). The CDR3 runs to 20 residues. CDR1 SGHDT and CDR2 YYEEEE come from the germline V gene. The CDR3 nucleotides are TGTGCCAGCAGCTTGGACCGGTGGGGGGCGGTACGAGCTGGGGCCAACGGCCTGACTTTC. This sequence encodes CASSLDRWGAVRAGANGLTF.

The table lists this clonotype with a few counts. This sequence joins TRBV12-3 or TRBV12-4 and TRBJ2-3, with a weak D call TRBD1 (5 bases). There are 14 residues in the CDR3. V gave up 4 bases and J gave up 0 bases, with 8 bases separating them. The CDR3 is CASSCGASTDTQYF. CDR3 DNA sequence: TGTGCCAGCAGTTGTGGGGCTAGCACAGATACGCAGTATTTT.

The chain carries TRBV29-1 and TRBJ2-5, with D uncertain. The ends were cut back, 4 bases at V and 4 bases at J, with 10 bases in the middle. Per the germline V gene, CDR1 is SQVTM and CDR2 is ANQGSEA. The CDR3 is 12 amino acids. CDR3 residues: CSVVSSPETQYF. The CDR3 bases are TGCAGCGTTGTTTCGAGCCCAGAGACCCAGTACTTC.